This T cell receptor beta chain was observed in a study of blood T cell repertoires in COVID-19. The protocol was immunoSEQ multiplex PCR, while the TCRdb copy is restricted to in-frame clones and leaves out a portion. The table records around 130,000 clones, around four fifths of them present only once. This sequence was found in a middle-aged man with active or convalescent COVID-19. The sequenced sample consisted of peripheral blood.

Here the CDR3 DNA reads TGTGCCAGCAGTTACGCGGGACAGGGGTACAATGAGCAGTTCTTC. Protein product: CASSYAGQGYNEQFF. The chain combines TRBV6-5 with TRBJ2-1; 10 bases are a match to TRBD1. The CDR3 consists of 15 residues. Germline-derived CDR1 and CDR2 are MNHEY and SVGAGI. The junction had 2 bases not matched to a gene; V was cut back by 2 bases and J by 4 bases.